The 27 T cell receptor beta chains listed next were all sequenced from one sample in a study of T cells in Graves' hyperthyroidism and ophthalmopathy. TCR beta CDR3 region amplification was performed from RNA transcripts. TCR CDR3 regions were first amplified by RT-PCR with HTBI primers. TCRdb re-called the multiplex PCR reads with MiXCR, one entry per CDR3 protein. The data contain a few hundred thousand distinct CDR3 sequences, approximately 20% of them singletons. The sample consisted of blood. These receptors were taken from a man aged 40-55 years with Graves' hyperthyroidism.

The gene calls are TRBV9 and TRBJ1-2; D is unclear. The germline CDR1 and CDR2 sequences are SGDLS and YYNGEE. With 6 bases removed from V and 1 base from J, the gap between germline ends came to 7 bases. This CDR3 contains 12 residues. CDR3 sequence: CASMDNNYGYTF. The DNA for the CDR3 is TGTGCCAGCATGGATAATAACTATGGCTACACCTTC.

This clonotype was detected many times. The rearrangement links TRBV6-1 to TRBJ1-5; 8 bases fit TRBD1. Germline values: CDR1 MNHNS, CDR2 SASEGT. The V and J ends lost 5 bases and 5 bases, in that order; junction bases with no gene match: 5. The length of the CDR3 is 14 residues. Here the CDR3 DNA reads TGTGCCAGCAGTTACGACAGGGGACATCAGCCCCAGCATTTT. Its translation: CASSYDRGHQPQHF.

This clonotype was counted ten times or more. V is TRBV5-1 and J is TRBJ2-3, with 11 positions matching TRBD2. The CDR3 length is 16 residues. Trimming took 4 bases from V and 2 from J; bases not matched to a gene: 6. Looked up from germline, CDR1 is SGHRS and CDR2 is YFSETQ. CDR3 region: CASSQGTSGFTDTQYF. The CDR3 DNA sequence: TGCGCCAGCAGCCAAGGGACTAGCGGATTCACAGATACGCAGTATTTT.

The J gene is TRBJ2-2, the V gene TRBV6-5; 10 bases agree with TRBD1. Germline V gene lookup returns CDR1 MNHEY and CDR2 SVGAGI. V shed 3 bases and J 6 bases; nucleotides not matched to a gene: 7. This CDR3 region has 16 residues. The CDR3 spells CASSYRDRGGAGELFF. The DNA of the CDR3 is TGTGCCAGCAGTTATAGGGACAGGGGAGGAGCCGGGGAGCTGTTTTTT.

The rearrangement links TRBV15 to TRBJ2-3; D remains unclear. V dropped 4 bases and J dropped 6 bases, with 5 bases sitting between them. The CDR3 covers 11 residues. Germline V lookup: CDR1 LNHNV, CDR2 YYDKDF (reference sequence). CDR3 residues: CATSKVDTQYF. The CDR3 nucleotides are TGTGCCACCAGCAAGGTGGATACGCAGTATTTT.

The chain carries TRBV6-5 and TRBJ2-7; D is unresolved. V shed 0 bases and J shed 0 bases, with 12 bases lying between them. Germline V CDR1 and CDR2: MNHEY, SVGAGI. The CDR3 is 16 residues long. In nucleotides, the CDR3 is TGTGCCAGCAGTTACTCTGGTTCTTTCAGCTCCTACGAGCAGTACTTC. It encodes CASSYSGSFSSYEQYF.

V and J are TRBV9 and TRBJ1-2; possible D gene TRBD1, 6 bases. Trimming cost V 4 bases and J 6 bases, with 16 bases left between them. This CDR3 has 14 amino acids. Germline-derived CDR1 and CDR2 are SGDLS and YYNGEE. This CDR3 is CASSPGVGADGYTF. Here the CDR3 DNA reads TGTGCCAGCAGCCCAGGGGTGGGAGCGGATGGCTACACCTTC. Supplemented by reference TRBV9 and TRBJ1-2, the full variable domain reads DSGVTQTPKHLITATGQRVTLRCSPRSGDLSVYWYQQSLDQGLQFLIQYYNGEERAKGNILERFSAQQFPDLHSELNLSSLELGDSALYFCASSPGVGADGYTFGSGTRLTVV.

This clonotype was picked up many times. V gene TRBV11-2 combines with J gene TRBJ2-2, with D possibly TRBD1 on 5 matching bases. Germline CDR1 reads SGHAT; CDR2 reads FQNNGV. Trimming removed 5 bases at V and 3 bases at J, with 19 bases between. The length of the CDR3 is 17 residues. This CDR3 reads CASSHPLPGKYTGELFF. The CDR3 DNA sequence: TGTGCCAGCAGCCACCCCCTCCCAGGGAAATACACCGGGGAGCTGTTTTTT.

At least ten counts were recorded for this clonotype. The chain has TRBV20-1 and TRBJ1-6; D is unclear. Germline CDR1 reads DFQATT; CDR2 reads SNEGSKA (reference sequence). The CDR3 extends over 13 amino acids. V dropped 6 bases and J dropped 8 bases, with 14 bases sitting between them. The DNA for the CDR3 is TGCAGTGCCGAGGCCAGGAGACATTCACCCCTCCACTTT. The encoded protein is CSAEARRHSPLHF.

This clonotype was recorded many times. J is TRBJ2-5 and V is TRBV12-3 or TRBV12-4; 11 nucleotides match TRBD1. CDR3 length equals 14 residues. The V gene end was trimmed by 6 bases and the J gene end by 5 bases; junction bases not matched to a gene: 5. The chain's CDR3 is CASRRTGGAETQYF. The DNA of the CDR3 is TGTGCCAGCAGGCGGACAGGGGGCGCGGAGACCCAGTACTTC.

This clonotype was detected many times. CDR3 nucleotide sequence: TGTGCCGTTCTTATGACAGGGTTAAGCAATCAGCCCCAGCATTTT. Residues: CAVLMTGLSNQPQHF. This chain connects TRBV6-1 to TRBJ1-5; 7 bases are a match to TRBD1. From germline, CDR1 is MNHNS and CDR2 SASEGT. V shed 11 bases, J shed 1 base, and the junction held 11 bases outside the gene matches. The CDR3 totals 15 residues.

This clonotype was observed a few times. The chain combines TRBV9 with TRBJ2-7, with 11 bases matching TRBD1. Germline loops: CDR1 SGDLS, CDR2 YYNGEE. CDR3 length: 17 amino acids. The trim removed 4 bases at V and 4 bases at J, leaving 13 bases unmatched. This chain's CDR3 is CASSLGQGAGSGYEQYF. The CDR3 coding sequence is TGTGCCAGCAGCCTTGGACAGGGGGCAGGCTCAGGGTACGAGCAGTACTTC.

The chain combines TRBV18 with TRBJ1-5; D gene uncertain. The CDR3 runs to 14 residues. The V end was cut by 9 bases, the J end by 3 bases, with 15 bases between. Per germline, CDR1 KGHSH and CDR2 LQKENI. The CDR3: CASHLGSLNQPQHF. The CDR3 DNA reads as TGTGCCAGTCACCTTGGCAGCCTCAATCAGCCCCAGCATTTT.

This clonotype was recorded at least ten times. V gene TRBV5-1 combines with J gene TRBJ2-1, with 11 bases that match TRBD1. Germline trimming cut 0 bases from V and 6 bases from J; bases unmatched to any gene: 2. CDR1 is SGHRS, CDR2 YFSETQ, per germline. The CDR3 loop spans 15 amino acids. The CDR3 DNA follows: TGCGCCAGCAGCTTGGCCGGGACAGGGGGCAATGAGCAGTTCTTC. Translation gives CASSLAGTGGNEQFF.

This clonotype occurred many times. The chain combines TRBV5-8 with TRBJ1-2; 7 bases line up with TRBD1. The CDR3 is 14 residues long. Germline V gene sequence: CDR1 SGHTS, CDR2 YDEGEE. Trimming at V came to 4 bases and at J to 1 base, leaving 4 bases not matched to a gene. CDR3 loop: CASSDGTVNYGYTF. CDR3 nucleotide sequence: TGTGCCAGCAGCGACGGGACAGTTAACTATGGCTACACCTTC.

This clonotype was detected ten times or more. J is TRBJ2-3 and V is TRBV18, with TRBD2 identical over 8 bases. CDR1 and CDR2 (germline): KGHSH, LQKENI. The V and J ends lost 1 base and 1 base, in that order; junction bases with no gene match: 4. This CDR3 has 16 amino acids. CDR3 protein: CASSPLAGPRTDTQYF. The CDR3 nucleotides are TGTGCCAGCTCACCACTAGCGGGGCCCCGCACAGATACGCAGTATTTT. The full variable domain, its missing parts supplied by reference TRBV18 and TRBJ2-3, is NAGVMQNPRHLVRRRGQEARLRCSPMKGHSHVYWYRQLPEEGLKFMVYLQKENIIDESGMPKERFSAEFPKEGPSILRIQQVVRGDSAAYFCASSPLAGPRTDTQYFGPGTRLTVL.

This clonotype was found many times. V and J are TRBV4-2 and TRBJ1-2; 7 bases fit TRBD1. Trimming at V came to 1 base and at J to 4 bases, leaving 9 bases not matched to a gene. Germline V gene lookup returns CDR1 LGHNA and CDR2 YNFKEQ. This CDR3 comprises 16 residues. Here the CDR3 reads CASSQGGQRNLYGYTF. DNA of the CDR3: TGTGCCAGCAGCCAAGGGGGACAGCGCAATCTCTATGGCTACACCTTC.

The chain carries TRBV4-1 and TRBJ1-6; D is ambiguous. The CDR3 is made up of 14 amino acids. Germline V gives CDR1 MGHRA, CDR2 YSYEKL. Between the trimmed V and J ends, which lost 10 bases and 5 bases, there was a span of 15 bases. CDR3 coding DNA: TGCGCCAACCCCCGGGGAGAAGATAATTCACCCCTCCACTTT. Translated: CANPRGEDNSPLHF.

The CDR3 DNA sequence: TGTGCCAGCAGACTAGGGGTCCAAAGTTCTGGCTACACCTTC. This translates into CASRLGVQSSGYTF. The genes are TRBV5-4 and TRBJ1-2, with D possibly matching TRBD1 (5 bases). CDR1 and CDR2 from the germline V gene are SGHNT and YYREEE (reference sequence). V dropped 5 bases and J dropped 7 bases, with 18 bases sitting between them. This CDR3 region has 14 residues.

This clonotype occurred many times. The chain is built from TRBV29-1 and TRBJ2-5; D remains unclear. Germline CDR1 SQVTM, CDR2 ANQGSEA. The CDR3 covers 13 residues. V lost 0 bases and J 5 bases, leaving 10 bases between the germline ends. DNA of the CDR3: TGCAGCGTTGAAGAACAGACACGGGAGACCCAGTACTTC. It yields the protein CSVEEQTRETQYF.

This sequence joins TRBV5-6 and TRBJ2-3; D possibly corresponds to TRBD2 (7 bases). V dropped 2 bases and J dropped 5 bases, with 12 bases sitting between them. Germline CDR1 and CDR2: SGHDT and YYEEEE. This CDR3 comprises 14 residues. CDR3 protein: CASSFGEGVDTQYF. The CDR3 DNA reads TGTGCCAGCAGCTTCGGGGAGGGGGTAGATACGCAGTATTTT.

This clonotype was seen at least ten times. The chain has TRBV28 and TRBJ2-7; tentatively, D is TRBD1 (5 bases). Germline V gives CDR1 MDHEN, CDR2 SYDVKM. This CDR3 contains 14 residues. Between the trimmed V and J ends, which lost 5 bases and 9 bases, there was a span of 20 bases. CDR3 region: CASSALGQAERQYF. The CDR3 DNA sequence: TGTGCCAGCAGTGCCCTGGGGCAGGCCGAAAGGCAGTACTTC.

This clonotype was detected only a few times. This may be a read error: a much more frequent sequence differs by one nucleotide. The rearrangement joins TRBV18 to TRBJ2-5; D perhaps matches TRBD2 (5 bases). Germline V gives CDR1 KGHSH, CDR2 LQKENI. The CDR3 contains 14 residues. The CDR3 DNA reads TGTGCCAGCTCATCACCCTGGGGAGAAGAGACCCAGTACTTC. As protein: CASSSPWGEETQYF.

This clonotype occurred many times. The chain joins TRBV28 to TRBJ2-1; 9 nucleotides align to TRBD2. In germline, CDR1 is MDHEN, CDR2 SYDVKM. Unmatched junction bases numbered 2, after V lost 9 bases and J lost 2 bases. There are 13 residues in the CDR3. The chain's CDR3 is CASSGGPYNEQFF. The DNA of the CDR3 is TGTGCCAGTAGCGGGGGACCCTACAATGAGCAGTTCTTC.

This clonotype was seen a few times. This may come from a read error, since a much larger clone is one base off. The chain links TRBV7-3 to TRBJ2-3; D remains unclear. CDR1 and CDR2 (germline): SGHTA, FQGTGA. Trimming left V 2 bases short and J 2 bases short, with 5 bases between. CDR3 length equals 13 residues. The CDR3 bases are TGTGCCAGCAGCTTAGAGGTCACAGATACGCAGTATTTT. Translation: CASSLEVTDTQYF.

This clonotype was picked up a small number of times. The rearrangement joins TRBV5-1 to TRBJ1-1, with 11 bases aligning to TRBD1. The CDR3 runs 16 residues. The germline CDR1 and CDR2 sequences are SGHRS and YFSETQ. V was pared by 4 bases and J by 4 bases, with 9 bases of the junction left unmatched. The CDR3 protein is CASSIGTGGSSTEAFF. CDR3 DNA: TGCGCCAGCAGCATAGGGACAGGGGGGTCGAGCACTGAAGCTTTCTTT.

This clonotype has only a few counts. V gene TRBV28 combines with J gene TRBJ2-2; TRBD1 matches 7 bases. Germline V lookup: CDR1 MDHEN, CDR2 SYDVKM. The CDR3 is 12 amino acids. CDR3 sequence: CGAGGHTGELFF. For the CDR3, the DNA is TGTGGGGCAGGGGGACACACCGGGGAGCTGTTTTTT.